This TCR beta chain appears in the sequencing data of a study of blood T cells in healthy people across ages. Overall study results and limits: Long-lived donors had more naive CD4+ cells and higher diversity than aged donors.

With a J-beta primer mix and a sample-barcoded 5' primer, a second PCR ran about 6 to 11 cycles. TCRdb used MiXCR to reprocess the 5' RACE reads, holding one entry per CDR3 protein. The table includes some 760,000 distinct CDR3 sequences, 20% to 25% detected once. V gave up 3 bases and J gave up 6 bases; unmatched junction bases: 13. The CDR3 is 17 residues long. Germline V lookup: CDR1 SGHAT, CDR2 FQNNGV. Remarks on this clonotype: No antigen is known for it.

The same data also went into a second study, on T cells of mothers and their children. That source notes: Related mother-child pairs showed slightly, non-significantly higher overlap than unrelated pairs.

Sequenced sample: blood. This receptor was identified in a boy aged 5-17 years in good health. This rearrangement joins TRBV11-2 to TRBJ2-2, with 7 bases identical to TRBD2. CDR3: CASSLGLGEGSAGELFF. DNA for the CDR3: TGTGCCAGCAGCTTGGGCCTAGGGGAGGGCTCGGCCGGGGAGCTGTTTTTT.